The T cell receptor beta chain described here comes from a study of neurological immune-mediated disorders. Germline V gene sequence: CDR1 MDHEN, CDR2 SYDVKM. J lost 2 bases, V lost 7 bases, and 5 bases had no gene match. The CDR3 is 13 residues long. Synthesis of cDNA was performed by 5'RACE using 10-nucleotide random UMIs. TCRdb re-called the 5' RACE reads through MiXCR, storing one row per CDR3 protein. The table includes approximately 85,000 distinct CDR3 sequences, roughly 13% detected once. Time point in this sample: longitudinal time-point 2. The study built unsorted libraries from 2 million PBMCs kept at -80 C.

The chain carries TRBV28 and TRBJ2-7; 7 nucleotides line up with TRBD2. The sequence was collected from a female donor with HTLV-1-associated myelopathy (HAM/TSP). The specimen sequenced was PBMCs. CDR3 amino acids: CASTRGGTYEQYF. DNA of the CDR3: TGTGCCAGCACTCGGGGAGGGACCTACGAGCAGTACTTC.